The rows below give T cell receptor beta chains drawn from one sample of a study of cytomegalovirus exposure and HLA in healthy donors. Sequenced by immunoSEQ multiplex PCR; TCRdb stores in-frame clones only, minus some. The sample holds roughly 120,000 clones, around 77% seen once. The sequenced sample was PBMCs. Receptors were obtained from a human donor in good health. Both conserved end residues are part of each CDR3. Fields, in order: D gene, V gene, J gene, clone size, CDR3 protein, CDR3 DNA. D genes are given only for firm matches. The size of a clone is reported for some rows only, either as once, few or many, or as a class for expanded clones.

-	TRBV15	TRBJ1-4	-	CATSSSGGESEKLFF	TGTGCCACCAGCAGCTCCGGGGGGGAGAGTGAAAAACTGTTTTTT
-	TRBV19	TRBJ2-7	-	CASSIDTASYEQYF	TGTGCCAGTAGTATAGATACAGCCTCCTACGAGCAGTACTTC
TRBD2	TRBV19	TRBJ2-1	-	CASRKGGSSSYNEQFF	TGTGCCAGTAGGAAGGGCGGGAGCTCCTCCTACAATGAGCAGTTCTTC
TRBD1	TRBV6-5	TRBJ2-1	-	CASSSRQGAYNEQFF	TGTGCCAGCAGTTCCCGACAGGGGGCCTACAATGAGCAGTTCTTC
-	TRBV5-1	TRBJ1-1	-	CASSMGEFSEAFF	TGCGCCAGCAGCATGGGAGAGTTTAGTGAAGCTTTCTTT
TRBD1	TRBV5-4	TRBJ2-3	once	CASSKQGARSTDTQYF	TGTGCCAGCAGCAAACAGGGGGCTCGGTCTACAGATACGCAGTATTTT
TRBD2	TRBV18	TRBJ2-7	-	CASSPAGVHSYEQYF	TGTGCCAGCTCACCAGCGGGGGTACACTCCTACGAGCAGTACTTC
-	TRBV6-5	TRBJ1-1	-	CASSYSGPLDTEAFF	TGTGCCAGCAGTTACTCGGGCCCCTTGGACACTGAAGCTTTCTTT
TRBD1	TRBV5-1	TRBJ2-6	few	CASSLGTAGANVLTF	TGCGCCAGCAGCCTAGGGACAGCTGGGGCCAACGTCCTGACTTTC
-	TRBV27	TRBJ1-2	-	CASRVGGTNYGYTF	TGTGCCTCCCGTGTAGGAGGGACGAACTATGGCTACACCTTC
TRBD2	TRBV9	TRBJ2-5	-	CASSPQTSAPQETQYF	TGTGCCAGCAGCCCCCAGACTAGCGCGCCCCAAGAGACCCAGTACTTC
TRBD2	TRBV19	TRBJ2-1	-	CASSMELGLAGRNEQFF	TGTGCCAGTAGTATGGAACTCGGGCTAGCGGGGCGTAATGAGCAGTTCTTC
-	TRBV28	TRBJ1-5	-	CASSLPRPSGVDQPQHF	TGTGCCAGCAGTTTACCTCGTCCGTCGGGGGTGGATCAGCCCCAGCATTTT
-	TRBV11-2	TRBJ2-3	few	CASSLLRDTQYF	TGTGCCAGCAGCCTACTGCGGGATACGCAGTATTTT
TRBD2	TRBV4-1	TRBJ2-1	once	CASSLGLAGNNEQFF	TGCGCCAGCAGCCTAGGACTAGCGGGCAACAATGAGCAGTTCTTC
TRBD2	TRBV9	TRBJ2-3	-	CASSARRTRRTDTQYF	TGTGCCAGCAGCGCCCGAAGGACTAGACGCACAGATACGCAGTATTTT
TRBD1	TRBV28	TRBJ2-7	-	CASSSPGQGAYEQYF	TGTGCCAGCAGTTCACCGGGACAGGGGGCATACGAGCAGTACTTC
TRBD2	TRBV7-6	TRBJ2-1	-	CASSLSPGLADSYNEQFF	TGTGCCAGCAGCTTATCCCCCGGACTAGCGGACTCCTACAATGAGCAGTTCTTC
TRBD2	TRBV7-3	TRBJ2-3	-	CASSSIGTSGRDTQYF	TGTGCCAGCAGCTCGATCGGGACTAGCGGGAGGGATACGCAGTATTTT
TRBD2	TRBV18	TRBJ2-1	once	CASSPLAGGYYNEQFF	TGTGCCAGCTCACCACTAGCGGGAGGATACTACAATGAGCAGTTCTTC
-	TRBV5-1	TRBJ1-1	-	CASTGGLNTEAFF	TGCGCCAGCACGGGGGGCCTCAACACTGAAGCTTTCTTT
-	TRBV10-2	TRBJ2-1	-	CASSGGSNYNEQFF	TGCGCCAGCAGCGGCGGATCGAATTACAATGAGCAGTTCTTC
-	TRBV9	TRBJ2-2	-	CASSVDGWGTRAGELFF	TGTGCCAGCAGCGTAGACGGATGGGGCACCCGGGCCGGGGAGCTGTTTTTT
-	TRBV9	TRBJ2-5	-	CASSPPGGPLGKTQYF	TGTGCCAGCAGCCCCCCGGGGGGCCCCCTGGGTAAGACCCAGTACTTC
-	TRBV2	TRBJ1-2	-	CASRGYGLQGRNGYTF	TGTGCCAGCAGAGGTTATGGGTTACAGGGTCGGAATGGCTACACCTTC
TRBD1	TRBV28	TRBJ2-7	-	CASSPPPRTGKHEQYF	TGTGCCAGCAGTCCACCCCCCCGGACAGGGAAGCACGAGCAGTACTTC
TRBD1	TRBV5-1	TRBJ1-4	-	CASSRGGLQSNEKLFF	TGCGCCAGCAGTCGAGGGGGCCTTCAGTCTAATGAAAAACTGTTTTTT
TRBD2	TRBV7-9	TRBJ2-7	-	CASSDPGGGAYEQYF	TGTGCCAGCAGTGACCCGGGAGGTGGCGCCTACGAGCAGTACTTC
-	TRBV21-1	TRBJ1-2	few	CASSKALGRGYGYTF	TGTGCCAGCAGCAAAGCGTTGGGCAGGGGCTATGGCTACACCTTC